Below, 20 T cell receptor beta chains from the same sample are listed, as sequenced in a study of blood T cell repertoires in COVID-19. Clones were sequenced by immunoSEQ multiplex PCR, and TCRdb holds only the in-frame ones, with some missing. This sample has hundreds of thousands of clones, with roughly 86% found just once. What was sequenced was peripheral blood. Every receptor here comes from a woman aged 30 to 39 with COVID-19, enrolled during active disease.

V usage is TRBV6-5 and J usage is TRBJ1-5; D not resolved. Germline assignment: CDR1 MNHEY and CDR2 SVGAGI. The CDR3 consists of 15 residues. V lost 6 bases, J lost 6 bases, and 18 bases lay in between. The CDR3 is CASSPSFGVSQPQHF. In nucleotides, the CDR3 is TGTGCCAGCAGCCCCTCTTTCGGGGTCAGTCAGCCCCAGCATTTT.

Only one count was recorded for this clone. The rearrangement joins TRBV19 to TRBJ2-2; D is unresolved. Trimming cost V 4 bases and J 7 bases, with 16 bases left between them. CDR3 size: 15 residues. Germline V CDR1 and CDR2: LNHDA, SQIVND (reference sequence). The CDR3 is CASSTSAGWSGELFF. DNA of the CDR3: TGTGCCAGTAGTACGTCAGCCGGGTGGAGCGGGGAGCTGTTTTTT.

The chain employs TRBV3-1 (or the pseudogene TRBV3-2) and TRBJ1-4; perhaps TRBD1 as D (5 bases). This CDR3 is built from 11 residues. The germline V gene has CDR1 LGHDT and CDR2 YNNKEL (reference sequence). The V end was cut by 1 base, the J end by 15 bases, with 9 bases between. The CDR3 sequence is CASSQAEGLFF. The CDR3 nucleotides read TGTGCCAGCAGCCAAGCGGAGGGGTTGTTTTTT.

The chain recombines TRBV3-1 (or the pseudogene TRBV3-2) with TRBJ1-5; possible D gene TRBD1, 5 bases. CDR3 length: 13 residues. CDR1 and CDR2 from the germline V gene are LGHDT and YNNKEL (reference sequence). V gave up 1 base and J gave up 9 bases, with 10 bases separating them. DNA for the CDR3: TGTGCCAGCAGCCAAGGCAGGGCGAGGCCCCAGCATTTT. It specifies CASSQGRARPQHF.

The chain carries TRBV5-4 and TRBJ2-3; TRBD2 aligns across 7 bases. CDR1 and CDR2 from the germline V gene are SGHNT and YYREEE (reference sequence). Trimming removed 4 bases from V and 3 bases from J; junction bases left unmatched: 11. The CDR3 runs 16 residues. CDR3 nucleotide sequence: TGTGCCAGCAGCCGCCCGGGCGGGAGTGGGACAGATACGCAGTATTTT. Its protein is CASSRPGGSGTDTQYF. The full variable domain, with the rest looked up from reference TRBV5-4 and TRBJ2-3, is ETGVTQSPTHLIKTRGQQVTLRCSSQSGHNTVSWYQQALGQGPQFIFQYYREEENGRGNFPPRFSGLQFPNYSSELNVNALELDDSALYLCASSRPGGSGTDTQYFGPGTRLTVL.

The V call is TRBV7-3, the J call TRBJ2-1; possible D gene TRBD2, 6 bases. Trimming took 3 bases from V and 8 from J, leaving 8 bases between them. This CDR3 region has 12 residues. CDR1 SGHTA and CDR2 FQGTGA come from the germline V gene. The CDR3 sequence: CASSLTRDEQFF. In DNA, the CDR3 is TGTGCCAGCAGCTTGACTAGAGATGAGCAGTTCTTC.

The chain employs TRBV7-9 and TRBJ2-5; D might be TRBD1 (6 bases). The V and J ends lost 5 bases and 5 bases respectively, with 12 bases between them. CDR3 size: 13 residues. CDR1 SEHNR and CDR2 FQNEAQ come from the germline V gene (reference sequence). The CDR3 loop reads CASSASQGETQYF. The DNA for the CDR3 is TGTGCCAGCAGCGCGTCCCAGGGGGAGACCCAGTACTTC.

The genes are TRBV4-1 and TRBJ2-1; a possible D gene is TRBD1 (6 bases). CDR1 and CDR2 (germline): MGHRA, YSYEKL. This CDR3 comprises 17 residues. V lost 4 bases and J lost 3, with 19 bases in between. The CDR3 region has the DNA TGCGCCAGCAGCCTACCTCCAGACAGGAAGCTCTACAATGAGCAGTTCTTC. Residues: CASSLPPDRKLYNEQFF.

A word on this clone: In the same sample, other DNA sequences code for this CDR3. This chain links TRBV19 with TRBJ2-7, with 8 bases that match TRBD1. J was trimmed by 2 bases and V by 6 bases; bases with no gene match: 3. The CDR3 contains 13 residues. Germline lookup yields CDR1 LNHDA and CDR2 SQIVND (reference sequence). The CDR3 is CASRGQATYEQYF. CDR3 nucleotides: TGTGCCAGTAGGGGACAGGCTACCTACGAGCAGTACTTC.

The J gene is TRBJ2-7, the V gene TRBV7-8; 8 bases match TRBD2. Unmatched junction bases numbered 9, after V lost 2 bases and J lost 6 bases. Germline assignment: CDR1 SGHVS and CDR2 FQNEAQ. The CDR3 consists of 15 residues. CDR3 bases: TGTGCCAGCAGCTTATTCGGTAGCGGGACTCCCGAGCAGTACTTC. Amino acid sequence: CASSLFGSGTPEQYF.

V usage is TRBV7-9 and J usage is TRBJ2-7, with TRBD2 as a possible D gene (5 bases). Germline-derived CDR1 and CDR2 are SEHNR and FQNEAQ (reference sequence). CDR3 length equals 16 residues. V lost 3 bases and J lost 2, with 17 bases in between. The DNA of the CDR3 is TGTGCCAGCAGCTTGTCAGGCGGGCTTATCACCTACGAGCAGTACTTC. Translated: CASSLSGGLITYEQYF.

This clone was seen once. This sequence joins TRBV5-4 and TRBJ2-4, with D tentatively TRBD1 (6 bases). The CDR3 has 13 residues. The germline V gene has CDR1 SGHNT and CDR2 YYREEE (reference sequence). The V and J ends lost 0 bases and 8 bases respectively, with 9 bases between them. The CDR3 loop is CASSLARQDIQYF. CDR3 bases: TGTGCCAGCAGCTTGGCGCGACAGGACATTCAGTACTTC.

The chain joins TRBV4-1 to TRBJ1-1; possibly TRBD1 for D (5 bases). This CDR3 spans 16 amino acids. Trimming shortened V by 1 base and J by 1 base, and 13 bases separated the two germline ends. Germline lookup yields CDR1 MGHRA and CDR2 YSYEKL. CDR3 DNA sequence: TGCGCCAGCAGCCAAGTCTGGGGGGTTTGGAACACTGAAGCTTTCTTT. Encoded protein: CASSQVWGVWNTEAFF.

V gene TRBV7-9 combines with J gene TRBJ1-2; the D gene is possibly TRBD1 (5 bases). The germline V gene encodes CDR1 SEHNR and CDR2 FQNEAQ (reference sequence). The CDR3 sequence is 13 residues long. V was cut by 8 bases and J by 8 bases, with 18 bases left in between. CDR3 sequence reads: CASRPGGAGGYTF. The CDR3 DNA sequence: TGTGCCAGCCGCCCCGGAGGGGCAGGGGGCTACACCTTC.

This CDR3 reads CASSQVSFDQPQHF. The CDR3 DNA reads TGCGCCAGCAGCCAAGTTAGCTTCGATCAGCCCCAGCATTTT. The V call is TRBV4-1, the J call TRBJ1-5, with D unresolved. The germline V and J ends were trimmed by 1 base and 5 bases, with 9 bases remaining between them. The CDR3 is made up of 14 amino acids. CDR1 is MGHRA and CDR2 is YSYEKL in the germline V gene.

The chain couples TRBV11-2 to TRBJ1-2, with D possibly being TRBD1 (6 bases). The germline V gene has CDR1 SGHAT and CDR2 FQNNGV. The CDR3 covers 13 residues. V lost 2 bases and J 3 bases, leaving 7 bases between the germline ends. The CDR3 here is CASSLTGHYGYTF. The CDR3 DNA reads TGTGCCAGCAGCTTAACAGGGCACTATGGCTACACCTTC.

The chain carries TRBV28 and TRBJ2-3; the match to TRBD2 covers 9 bases. J was trimmed by 1 base and V by 5 bases; bases with no gene match: 7. Germline V gene lookup returns CDR1 MDHEN and CDR2 SYDVKM. The CDR3 consists of 16 residues. The CDR3 spells CASSPSGRRRTDTQYF. The CDR3 coding sequence is TGTGCCAGCAGTCCAAGCGGGAGGCGGCGCACAGATACGCAGTATTTT.

This chain joins TRBV19 and TRBJ2-7; no reliable D call. The V gene's germline CDR1 is LNHDA and CDR2 SQIVND (reference sequence). Trimming took off 3 bases at V and 0 bases at J, with 12 bases between the two ends. The CDR3 has 15 residues. This CDR3 is CASSINSGFSYEQYF. CDR3 in DNA: TGTGCCAGTAGTATTAATTCCGGGTTCTCCTACGAGCAGTACTTC.

This clone was observed a few times. The CDR3: CASSQGTGNYEQYF. The DNA for the CDR3 is TGTGCCAGCAGCCAGGGGACAGGGAACTACGAGCAGTACTTC. V is TRBV11-3 and J is TRBJ2-7; 9 bases align to TRBD1. There are 14 residues in the CDR3. Germline CDR1 SGHNT, CDR2 YENEEA. Losses at the gene ends were 5 bases for V and 3 bases for J; bases not matched to a gene: 5.

This clone has more than one count but fewer than ten. The chain uses TRBV12-3 or TRBV12-4 and TRBJ2-7, with D unresolved. Between the trimmed V and J ends, which lost 5 bases and 3 bases, there was a span of 8 bases. This CDR3 region has 12 residues. CDR3 DNA: TGTGCCAGCAGTCCCGTTAACTACGAGCAGTACTTC. Residues: CASSPVNYEQYF.